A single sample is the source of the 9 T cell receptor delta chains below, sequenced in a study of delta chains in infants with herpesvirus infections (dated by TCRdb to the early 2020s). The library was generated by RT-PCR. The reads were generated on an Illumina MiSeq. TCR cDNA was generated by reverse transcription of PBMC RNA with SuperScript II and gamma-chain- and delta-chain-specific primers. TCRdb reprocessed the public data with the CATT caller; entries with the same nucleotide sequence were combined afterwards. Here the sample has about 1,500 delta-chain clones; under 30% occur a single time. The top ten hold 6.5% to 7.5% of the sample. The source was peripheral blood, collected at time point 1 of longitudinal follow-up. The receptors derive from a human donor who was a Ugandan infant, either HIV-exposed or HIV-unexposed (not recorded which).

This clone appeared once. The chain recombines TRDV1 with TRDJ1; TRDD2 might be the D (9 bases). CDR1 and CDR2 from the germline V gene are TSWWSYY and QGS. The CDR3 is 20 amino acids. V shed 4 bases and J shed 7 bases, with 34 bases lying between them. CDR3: CALGADIPSYRTGGPLKLIF. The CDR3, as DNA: TGTGCTCTTGGGGCCGATATTCCTTCCTACCGTACTGGGGGGCCCCTTAAACTCATCTTT.

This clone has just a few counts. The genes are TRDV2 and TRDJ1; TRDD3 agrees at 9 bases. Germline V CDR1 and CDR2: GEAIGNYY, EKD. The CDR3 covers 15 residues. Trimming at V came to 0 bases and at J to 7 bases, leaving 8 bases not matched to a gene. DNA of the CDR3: TGTGCCTGTGACACCTGGGGGATAAAGGAGACTAAACTCATCTTT. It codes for CACDTWGIKETKLIF.

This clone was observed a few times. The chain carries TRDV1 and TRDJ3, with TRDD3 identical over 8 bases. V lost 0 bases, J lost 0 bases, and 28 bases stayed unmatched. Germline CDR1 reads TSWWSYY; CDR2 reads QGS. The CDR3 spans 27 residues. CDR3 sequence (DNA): TGTGCTCTTGGGGAACTAGGATCACTTGGCCCCGTAAGGACTGGGGGTTCGAGCTCCTGGGACACCCGACAGATGTTTTTC. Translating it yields CALGELGSLGPVRTGGSSSWDTRQMFF.

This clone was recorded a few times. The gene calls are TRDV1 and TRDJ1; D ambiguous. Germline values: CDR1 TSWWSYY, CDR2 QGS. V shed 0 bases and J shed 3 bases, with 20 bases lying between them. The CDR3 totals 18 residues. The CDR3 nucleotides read TGTGCTCTTGGGGAACTGGGAGGCTGGTACCCCCCCTCCGATAAACTCATCTTT. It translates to CALGELGGWYPPSDKLIF.

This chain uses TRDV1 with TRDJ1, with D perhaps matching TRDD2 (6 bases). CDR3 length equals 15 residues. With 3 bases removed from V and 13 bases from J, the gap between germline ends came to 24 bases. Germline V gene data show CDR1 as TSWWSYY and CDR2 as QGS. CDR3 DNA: TGTGCTCTTGGGGAGCAGCCTTCCCGTGTACGGGAACACATCTTT. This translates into CALGEQPSRVREHIF.

The chain's CDR3 is CAASGGLAFPGPTGTAQLFF. The CDR3 nucleotides read TGTGCAGCAAGCGGGGGCCTCGCCTTCCCCGGCCCTACTGGGACAGCACAACTCTTCTTT. The rearrangement uses TRAV29/DV5 and TRDJ2; tentatively, D is TRDD2 (6 bases). The germline gives CDR1 NSMFDY, CDR2 ISSIKDK. Between the trimmed V and J ends, which lost 0 bases and 4 bases, there was a span of 28 bases. This CDR3 contains 20 residues.

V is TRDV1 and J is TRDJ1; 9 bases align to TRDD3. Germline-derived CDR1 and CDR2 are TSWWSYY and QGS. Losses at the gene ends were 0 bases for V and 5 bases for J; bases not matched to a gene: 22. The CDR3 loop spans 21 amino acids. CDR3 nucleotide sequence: TGTGCTCTTGGGGAACTCTGGATTCCCGGTGCTGGGGGATGGGATCGAGATAAACTCATCTTT. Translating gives CALGELWIPGAGGWDRDKLIF.

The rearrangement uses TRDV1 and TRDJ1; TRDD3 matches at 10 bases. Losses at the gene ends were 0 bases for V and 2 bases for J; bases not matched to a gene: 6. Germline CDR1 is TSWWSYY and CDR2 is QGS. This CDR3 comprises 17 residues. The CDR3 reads CALGELWGDTCTDKLIF. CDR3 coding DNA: TGTGCTCTTGGGGAACTCTGGGGGGATACGTGTACCGATAAACTCATCTTT.

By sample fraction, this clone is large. In DNA, the CDR3 is TGTGCTCTTGGGAACCAACGCCGTCTACTCTACTGGGGGATATCAAGGGAGGCCTACACCGATAAACTCATCTTT. Protein: CALGNQRRLLYWGISREAYTDKLIF. The rearrangement links TRDV1 to TRDJ1; the match to TRDD3 covers 11 bases. CDR1 and CDR2 from the germline V gene are TSWWSYY and QGS. The CDR3 has 25 amino acids. The J segment lost 0 bases and the V segment lost 5 bases, leaving 32 bases of the junction unmatched.